This entry lists 30 T cell receptor beta chains sequenced from one sample in a study of T cells in Graves' hyperthyroidism and ophthalmopathy. Authors of the study amplified TCR beta CDR3 regions from RNA transcripts. The HTBI set primed first-round TCR CDR3 RT-PCR. TCRdb redid the calling of the multiplex PCR reads with MiXCR, one entry per CDR3 protein. This table has about 250,000 distinct CDR3 sequences, roughly 15% appearing once. Sequencing was performed on blood. The source is a woman aged 45 to 65 with Graves' hyperthyroidism that later progressed to Graves' ophthalmopathy.

J is TRBJ2-7 and V is TRBV4-1; no firm D call. Trimming pared 2 bases from V and 2 bases from J, leaving 13 bases between. Germline CDR1 is MGHRA and CDR2 is YSYEKL. CDR3 length: 15 residues. The CDR3 loop is CASSQPESETYEQYF. The DNA for the CDR3 is TGCGCCAGCAGCCAACCCGAAAGCGAAACCTACGAGCAGTACTTC.

The sample holds many counts of this clonotype. The CDR3 here is CASSTTRTGLNQPQHF. The DNA of the CDR3 is TGTGCCAGCAGCACAACCAGGACAGGCCTCAATCAGCCCCAGCATTTT. The chain uses TRBV7-8 and TRBJ1-5; TRBD1 matches at 7 bases. Per germline, CDR1 SGHVS and CDR2 FQNEAQ. V gave up 5 bases and J gave up 3 bases; unmatched junction bases: 10. The CDR3 runs 16 residues.

This clonotype was counted at least ten times. The rearrangement uses TRBV20-1 and TRBJ2-7, with a possible D match to TRBD1 (5 bases). V lost 1 base to trimming and J lost 1 base, with 11 bases between them. Germline V gene data show CDR1 as DFQATT and CDR2 as SNEGSKA (reference sequence). The CDR3 spans 14 residues. The CDR3 DNA follows: TGCAGTGCTAGAGGATACAGGAAATCCTACGAGCAGTACTTC. Translation gives CSARGYRKSYEQYF.

J is TRBJ2-1 and V is TRBV19; 12 nucleotides align to TRBD2. The V and J ends lost 3 bases and 6 bases, in that order; junction bases with no gene match: 6. The germline gives CDR1 LNHDA, CDR2 SQIVND (reference sequence). The CDR3 is made up of 16 amino acids. CDR3 bases: TGTGCCAGTAGTATCCACGTACTAGCGGGAGGCAATGAGCAGTTCTTC. Protein: CASSIHVLAGGNEQFF.

The V gene is TRBV20-1, the J gene TRBJ1-6; no reliable D call. The germline CDR1 and CDR2 sequences are DFQATT and SNEGSKA (reference sequence). The CDR3 runs 16 residues. The V end was cut by 1 base, the J end by 4 bases, with 14 bases between. Here the CDR3 reads CSARVPRVGYNSPLHF. The CDR3 DNA is TGCAGTGCTAGAGTTCCTCGAGTCGGTTATAATTCACCCCTCCACTTT.

This clonotype appeared many times. This sequence joins TRBV5-1 and TRBJ1-4; D perhaps matches TRBD1 (5 bases). The germline CDR1 and CDR2 sequences are SGHRS and YFSETQ. This CDR3 comprises 15 residues. With 3 bases removed from V and 11 bases from J, the gap between germline ends came to 20 bases. CDR3 coding DNA: TGCGCCAGCAGCTCGGCCGGGACTGGGGTCGGGAAACTGTTTTTT. As protein: CASSSAGTGVGKLFF. The complete variable domain, with remaining parts taken from reference TRBV5-1 and TRBJ1-4, reads KAGVTQTPRYLIKTRGQQVTLSCSPISGHRSVSWYQQTPGQGLQFLFEYFSETQRNKGNFPGRFSGRQFSNSRSEMNVSTLELGDSALYLCASSSAGTGVGKLFFGSGTQLSVL.

This clonotype was seen at least ten times. This chain joins TRBV5-1 and TRBJ1-4, with 7 positions matching TRBD1. The CDR3 spans 15 residues. Germline V gene sequence: CDR1 SGHRS, CDR2 YFSETQ. Trimming removed 4 bases from V and 4 bases from J; junction bases left unmatched: 7. The CDR3 DNA sequence: TGCGCCAGCAGCCGGAGAACAGGGGATAATGAAAAACTGTTTTTT. Amino acid sequence: CASSRRTGDNEKLFF.

This rearrangement joins TRBV9 to TRBJ2-3, with 11 nucleotides matching TRBD2. Per germline, CDR1 SGDLS and CDR2 YYNGEE. CDR3 length equals 20 residues. Losses at the gene ends were 3 bases for V and 0 bases for J; bases not matched to a gene: 15. The CDR3 DNA follows: TGTGCCAGCAGCGGGAACTTGGGACTAGCGGTCTTTACTAGCACAGATACGCAGTATTTT. Encoded protein: CASSGNLGLAVFTSTDTQYF.

This clonotype was seen ten or more times. The rearrangement links TRBV5-1 to TRBJ2-7; D possibly corresponds to TRBD1 (6 bases). V lost 5 bases and J lost 3, with 12 bases in between. The CDR3 spans 13 residues. Germline CDR1 is SGHRS and CDR2 is YFSETQ. DNA for the CDR3: TGCGCCAGCAGAATTTCGACAGGCTACGAGCAGTACTTC. Translation gives CASRISTGYEQYF.

This clonotype occurred many times. V is TRBV30 and J is TRBJ2-7; D unresolved. The V end lost 1 base, the J end lost 3 bases, and 7 bases lay between the germline ends. Germline CDR1 is GTSNPN and CDR2 is SVGIG (reference sequence). CDR3 size: 12 residues. CDR3 DNA sequence: TGTGCCTGGAGTGGACTGAACTACGAGCAGTACTTC. As protein: CAWSGLNYEQYF.

Details on this clonotype: This may come from a read error, since a much larger clone is one base off. The chain joins TRBV6-2 or TRBV6-3 to TRBJ1-1; D unresolved. CDR1 is MNHEY and CDR2 is SVGEGT in the germline V gene. The CDR3 extends over 13 amino acids. The CDR3 sequence: CASSHSRNTEAFF. The CDR3 DNA follows: TGTGCCAGCAGTCACTCGAGGAACACTGAAGCTTTCTTT.

This clonotype was detected a few times. A read error is possible here, since a much larger clone lies one base away. CDR3 region: CASSFGFSDIQCF. CDR3 sequence (DNA): TGTGCCAGCAGCTTTGGTTTCAGTGACATTCAGTGCTTC. The J gene is TRBJ2-4, the V gene TRBV7-8; D not certain. In germline, CDR1 is SGHVS, CDR2 FQNEAQ. The length of the CDR3 is 13 residues.

This clonotype was seen many times. The chain joins TRBV5-1 to TRBJ2-7; TRBD1 matches 7 bases. Germline values: CDR1 SGHRS, CDR2 YFSETQ. The V segment lost 7 bases and the J segment 4 bases; nucleotides outside the gene matches: 11. This CDR3 is 14 amino acids long. Here the CDR3 DNA reads TGCGCCAGCTCTTGGAACCCGGGACAGTACGAGCAGTACTTC. Amino acid sequence: CASSWNPGQYEQYF. The complete variable domain, with remaining parts taken from reference TRBV5-1 and TRBJ2-7, reads KAGVTQTPRYLIKTRGQQVTLSCSPISGHRSVSWYQQTPGQGLQFLFEYFSETQRNKGNFPGRFSGRQFSNSRSEMNVSTLELGDSALYLCASSWNPGQYEQYFGPGTRLTVT.

This clonotype was observed many times. The V and J genes are TRBV27 and TRBJ2-7; D is ambiguous. The V end lost 2 bases, the J end lost 2 bases, and 10 bases lay between the germline ends. Per germline, CDR1 MNHEY and CDR2 SMNVEV (reference sequence). This CDR3 is built from 14 residues. Here the CDR3 DNA reads TGTGCCAGCAGTTTAGCGCGAGGACCCTACGAGCAGTACTTC. It specifies CASSLARGPYEQYF.

In its sample, this clonotype was seen many times. This sequence joins TRBV5-1 and TRBJ1-5, with D uncertain. CDR1 is SGHRS and CDR2 is YFSETQ in the germline V gene. V dropped 0 bases and J dropped 5 bases, with 9 bases sitting between them. The CDR3 sequence is 14 residues long. CDR3 residues: CASSLDGNYQPQHF. The DNA for the CDR3 is TGCGCCAGCAGCTTGGACGGGAATTATCAGCCCCAGCATTTT.

This clonotype has ten or more counts. The chain combines TRBV30 with TRBJ1-5; weak D call: TRBD1 (6 bases). V dropped 3 bases and J dropped 4 bases, with 16 bases sitting between them. The germline V gene has CDR1 GTSNPN and CDR2 SVGIG (reference sequence). This CDR3 has 15 residues. CDR3 sequence: CAWSASTGINQPQHF. Written as DNA, the CDR3 is TGTGCCTGGAGCGCAAGCACAGGGATAAATCAGCCCCAGCATTTT. The entire variable domain, with the rest obtained from reference TRBV30 and TRBJ1-5, is as follows: SQTIHQWPATLVQPVGSPLSLECTVEGTSNPNLYWYRQAAGRGLQLLFYSVGIGQISSEVPQNLSASRPQDRQFILSSKKLLLSDSGFYLCAWSASTGINQPQHFGDGTRLSIL.

At least ten counts were recorded for this clonotype. The V call is TRBV6-5, the J call TRBJ2-5, with TRBD2 identical over 14 bases. Germline V CDR1 and CDR2: MNHEY, SVGAGI. V gave up 0 bases and J gave up 3 bases; unmatched junction bases: 6. The CDR3 length is 18 residues. CDR3 residues: CASSYSRLAGGDKETQYF. The CDR3 region has the DNA TGTGCCAGCAGTTACTCGAGACTAGCGGGAGGGGATAAAGAGACCCAGTACTTC.

The chain uses TRBV24-1 and TRBJ2-5; a possible D gene is TRBD1 (6 bases). Germline CDR1 reads KGHDR; CDR2 reads SFDVKD. The V end lost 7 bases, the J end lost 5 bases, and 10 bases lay between the germline ends. This CDR3 comprises 12 residues. The CDR3 sequence is CATSRGVETQYF. The CDR3 DNA is TGTGCCACCAGCAGGGGCGTGGAGACCCAGTACTTC.

This clonotype was counted at least ten times. The V and J genes are TRBV5-6 and TRBJ2-7; 8 bases map to TRBD1. CDR1 is SGHDT, CDR2 YYEEEE, per germline. The CDR3 consists of 13 residues. With 7 bases clipped from V and 3 bases from J, the junction kept 6 bases outside the gene matches. The CDR3 DNA sequence: TGTGCCAGCGCCCGGGACAGGCTCTACGAGCAGTACTTC. Protein product: CASARDRLYEQYF.

This clonotype was seen many times. The chain uses TRBV28 and TRBJ2-7; tentatively, D is TRBD1 (6 bases). Trimming removed 3 bases from V and 2 bases from J, with 11 bases in between. Germline V CDR1 and CDR2: MDHEN, SYDVKM. The CDR3 length is 14 residues. CDR3 loop: CASSFVYRAYEQYF. The CDR3 nucleotides are TGTGCCAGCAGTTTTGTCTACAGGGCCTACGAGCAGTACTTC.

This clonotype was observed a handful of times. The chain joins TRBV20-1 to TRBJ1-1; D call uncertain. Trimming left V 3 bases short and J 1 base short, with 24 bases between. The CDR3 covers 18 residues. Germline V gene data show CDR1 as DFQATT and CDR2 as SNEGSKA (reference sequence). The CDR3, as DNA: TGCAGTGCTAGTTTTTATTCAACAAGCACCATCCGGAACACTGAAGCTTTCTTT. It translates to CSASFYSTSTIRNTEAFF.

In its sample, this clonotype was seen a few times. The rearrangement joins TRBV28 to TRBJ1-4; D not certain. CDR1 is MDHEN, CDR2 SYDVKM, per germline. V gave up 8 bases and J gave up 5 bases, with 18 bases separating them. The CDR3 is 15 amino acids. The CDR3 nucleotides read TGTGCCAGCCCCAAAACTCGACACCTAAATGAAAAACTGTTTTTT. It encodes CASPKTRHLNEKLFF.

The chain links TRBV4-1 to TRBJ2-6; no firm D call. V lost 2 bases and J 2 bases, leaving 7 bases between the germline ends. From germline, CDR1 is MGHRA and CDR2 YSYEKL. The CDR3 covers 15 residues. The DNA of the CDR3 is TGCGCCAGCAGCCAAAGCCCCCCTGGGGCCAACGTCCTGACTTTC. Translating it yields CASSQSPPGANVLTF.

CDR3 residues: CASSQILAGGLGLKQYF. In DNA form, the CDR3 reads TGTGCCAGCAGCCAAATTCTAGCGGGAGGTCTTGGGTTAAAGCAGTACTTC. This chain connects TRBV14 to TRBJ2-7, with TRBD2 matching over 11 bases. The V gene's germline CDR1 is SGHDN and CDR2 FVKESK. The ends lost 2 bases at V and 8 bases at J; junction bases unmatched: 14. This CDR3 is built from 17 residues.

This clonotype was found many times. The V call is TRBV24-1, the J call TRBJ1-4, with a weak D call TRBD1 (6 bases). Trimming left V 11 bases short and J 0 bases short, with 9 bases between. This CDR3 has 13 amino acids. In germline, CDR1 is KGHDR, CDR2 SFDVKD. The CDR3 protein is CAKGGTTNEKLFF. CDR3 DNA: TGTGCCAAAGGGGGTACAACTAATGAAAAACTGTTTTTT.

V usage is TRBV25-1 and J usage is TRBJ2-5; TRBD2 might be the D (6 bases). From germline, CDR1 is MGHDK and CDR2 SYGVNS. The CDR3 runs to 14 residues. V was shortened by 6 bases and J by 2 bases, with 13 bases between the two germline ends. The chain's CDR3 is CASSLPGAQETQYF. The DNA of the CDR3 is TGTGCCAGCAGCCTACCGGGAGCACAAGAGACCCAGTACTTC. Looking up the rest from reference TRBV25-1 and TRBJ2-5 gives the full variable domain: EADIYQTPRYLVIGTGKKITLECSQTMGHDKMYWYQQDPGMELHLIHYSYGVNSTEKGDLSSESTVSRIRTEHFPLTLESARPSHTSQYLCASSLPGAQETQYFGPGTRLLVL.

This clonotype has ten or more counts. This chain's CDR3 is CASSLNSPSGTFTDTQYF. The DNA of the CDR3 is TGTGCCAGCAGTCTCAATTCCCCGAGCGGGACCTTCACAGATACGCAGTATTTT. This chain joins TRBV11-2 and TRBJ2-3, with 7 bases matching TRBD2. Germline V gene data show CDR1 as SGHAT and CDR2 as FQNNGV. The CDR3 loop spans 18 amino acids. Trimming removed 6 bases from V and 2 bases from J; junction bases left unmatched: 17.

There are a few counts of this clonotype. The chain joins TRBV2 to TRBJ2-1; D is uncertain. The CDR3 extends over 10 amino acids. Germline CDR1 and CDR2: SNHLY and FYNNEI. The germline V and J ends were trimmed by 7 bases and 16 bases, with 14 bases remaining between them. The CDR3, as DNA: TGTGCCAGCAAAGTTTCAATACCTTTCTTC. The encoded protein is CASKVSIPFF.

This clonotype has ten or more counts. CDR3 nucleotides: TGTGCCAGCAGTGAACAAGCCCCAGCAGGCAATGAGCAGTTCTTC. This gives the protein CASSEQAPAGNEQFF. This rearrangement joins TRBV6-1 to TRBJ2-1; no firm D call. Germline CDR1 MNHNS, CDR2 SASEGT. The CDR3 length is 15 residues. V gave up 2 bases and J gave up 6 bases, with 14 bases separating them.

This clonotype appeared many times. The V call is TRBV27, the J call TRBJ2-7; D gene uncertain. Germline V gene data show CDR1 as MNHEY and CDR2 as SMNVEV (reference sequence). V lost 9 bases and J lost 0, with 21 bases in between. The CDR3 runs 16 residues. The CDR3 sequence is CASRKGMDVDSYEQYF. Written as DNA, the CDR3 is TGTGCCAGTCGAAAAGGGATGGATGTCGACTCCTACGAGCAGTACTTC.